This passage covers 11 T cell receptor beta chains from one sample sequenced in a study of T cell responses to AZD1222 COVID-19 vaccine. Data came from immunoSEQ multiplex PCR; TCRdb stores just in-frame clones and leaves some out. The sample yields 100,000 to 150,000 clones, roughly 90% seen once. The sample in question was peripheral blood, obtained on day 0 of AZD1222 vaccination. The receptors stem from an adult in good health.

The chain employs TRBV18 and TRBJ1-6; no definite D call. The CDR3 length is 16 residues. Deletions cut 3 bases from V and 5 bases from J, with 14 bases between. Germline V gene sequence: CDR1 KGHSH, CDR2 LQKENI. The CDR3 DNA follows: TGTGCCAGCTCACCGAGCCTTGGCAGGAATAATTCACCCCTCCACTTT. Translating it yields CASSPSLGRNNSPLHF.

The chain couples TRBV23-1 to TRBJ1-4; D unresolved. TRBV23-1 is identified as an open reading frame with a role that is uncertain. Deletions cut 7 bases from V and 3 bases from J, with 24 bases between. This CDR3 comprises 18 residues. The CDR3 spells CASNLNHEEPPANEKLFF. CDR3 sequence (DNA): TGCGCCAGCAACCTCAATCACGAGGAGCCCCCCGCTAATGAAAAACTGTTTTTT.

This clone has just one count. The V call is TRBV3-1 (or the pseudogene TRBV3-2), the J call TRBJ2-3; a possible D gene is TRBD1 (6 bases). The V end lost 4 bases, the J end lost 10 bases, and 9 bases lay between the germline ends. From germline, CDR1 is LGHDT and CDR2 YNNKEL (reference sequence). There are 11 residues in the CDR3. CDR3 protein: CASSLQGPQYF. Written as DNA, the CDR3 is TGTGCCAGCAGCCTGCAGGGGCCGCAGTATTTT.

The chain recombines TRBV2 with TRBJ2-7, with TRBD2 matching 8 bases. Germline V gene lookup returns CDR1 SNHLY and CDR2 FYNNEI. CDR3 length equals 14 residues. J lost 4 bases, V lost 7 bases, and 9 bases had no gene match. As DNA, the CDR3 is TGTGCCAGCACCGAAGCGGGAGCAGGGTACGAGCAGTACTTC. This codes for CASTEAGAGYEQYF.

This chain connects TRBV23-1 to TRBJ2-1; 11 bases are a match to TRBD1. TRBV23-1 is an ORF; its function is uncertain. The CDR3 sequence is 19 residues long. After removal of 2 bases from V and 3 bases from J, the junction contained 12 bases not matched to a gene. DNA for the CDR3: TGCGCCAGCAGTCAACCAGGACAGGGGGCTGCCTGTTTCTACAATGAGCAGTTCTTC. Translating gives CASSQPGQGAACFYNEQFF.

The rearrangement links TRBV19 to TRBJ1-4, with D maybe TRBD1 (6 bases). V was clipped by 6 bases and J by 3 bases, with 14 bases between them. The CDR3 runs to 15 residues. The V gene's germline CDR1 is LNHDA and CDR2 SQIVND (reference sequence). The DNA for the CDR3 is TGTGCCAGTAGCAAGGGGGGCACCGCTAATGAAAAACTGTTTTTT. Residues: CASSKGGTANEKLFF.

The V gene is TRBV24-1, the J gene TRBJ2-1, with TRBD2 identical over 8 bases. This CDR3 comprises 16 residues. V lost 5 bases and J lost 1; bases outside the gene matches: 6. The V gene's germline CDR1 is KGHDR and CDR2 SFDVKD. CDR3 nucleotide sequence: TGTGCCACCAGTGGGGGTAGCGGGGCTTCCTACAATGAGCAGTTCTTC. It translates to CATSGGSGASYNEQFF.

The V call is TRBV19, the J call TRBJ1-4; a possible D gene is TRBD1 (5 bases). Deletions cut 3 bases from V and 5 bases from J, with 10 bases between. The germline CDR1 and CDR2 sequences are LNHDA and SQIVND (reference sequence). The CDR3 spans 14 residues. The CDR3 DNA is TGTGCCAGTAGTATGGGGGACGGCAATGAAAAACTGTTTTTT. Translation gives CASSMGDGNEKLFF.

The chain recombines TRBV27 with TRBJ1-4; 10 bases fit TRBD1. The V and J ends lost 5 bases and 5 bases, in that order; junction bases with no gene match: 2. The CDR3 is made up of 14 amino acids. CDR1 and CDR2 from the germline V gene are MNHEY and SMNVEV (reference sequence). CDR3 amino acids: CASSRGQGNEKLFF. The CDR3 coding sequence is TGTGCCAGCAGTCGGGGACAGGGGAATGAAAAACTGTTTTTT.

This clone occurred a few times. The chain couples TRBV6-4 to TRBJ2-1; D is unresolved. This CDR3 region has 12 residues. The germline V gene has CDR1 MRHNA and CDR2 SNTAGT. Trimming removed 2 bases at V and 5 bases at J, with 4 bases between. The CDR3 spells CASSDGHNEQFF. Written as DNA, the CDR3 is TGTGCCAGCAGTGACGGCCACAATGAGCAGTTCTTC.

Written as DNA, the CDR3 is TGTGCCAGCAGTCCCGGCCCGGGACTTTACTATGGCTACACCTTC. It yields the protein CASSPGPGLYYGYTF. The chain joins TRBV28 to TRBJ1-2; weak D call: TRBD1 (5 bases). The germline V gene encodes CDR1 MDHEN and CDR2 SYDVKM. The CDR3 is made up of 15 amino acids. Trimming pared 5 bases from V and 3 bases from J, leaving 16 bases between.